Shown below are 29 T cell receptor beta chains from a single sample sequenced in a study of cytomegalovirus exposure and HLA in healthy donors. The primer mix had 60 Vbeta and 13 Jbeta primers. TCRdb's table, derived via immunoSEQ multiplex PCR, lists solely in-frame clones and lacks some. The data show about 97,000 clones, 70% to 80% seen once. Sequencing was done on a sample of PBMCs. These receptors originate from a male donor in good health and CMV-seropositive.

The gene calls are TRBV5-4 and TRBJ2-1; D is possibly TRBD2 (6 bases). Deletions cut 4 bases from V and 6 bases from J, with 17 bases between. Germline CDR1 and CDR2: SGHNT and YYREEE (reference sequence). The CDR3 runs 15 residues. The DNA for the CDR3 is TGTGCCAGCAGCAGGGACTCCGGCGGTGGCAATGAGCAGTTCTTC. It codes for CASSRDSGGGNEQFF.

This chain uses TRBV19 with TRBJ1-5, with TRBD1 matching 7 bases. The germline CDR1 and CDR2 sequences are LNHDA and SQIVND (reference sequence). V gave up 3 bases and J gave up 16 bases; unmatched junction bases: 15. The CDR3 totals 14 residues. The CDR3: CASSIPGQVEQSHF. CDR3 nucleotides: TGTGCCAGTAGTATCCCCGGACAGGTGGAACAGTCCCATTTT.

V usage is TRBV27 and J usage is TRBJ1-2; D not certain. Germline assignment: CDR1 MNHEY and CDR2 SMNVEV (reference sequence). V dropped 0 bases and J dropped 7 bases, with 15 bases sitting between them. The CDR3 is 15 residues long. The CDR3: CASSLSREHPRGYTF. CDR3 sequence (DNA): TGTGCCAGCAGTTTATCTAGGGAGCACCCGCGTGGCTACACCTTC.

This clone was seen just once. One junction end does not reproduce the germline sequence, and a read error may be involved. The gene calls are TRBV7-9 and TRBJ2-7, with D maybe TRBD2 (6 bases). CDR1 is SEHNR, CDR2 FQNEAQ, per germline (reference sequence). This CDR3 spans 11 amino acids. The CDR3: CSSSPGGEQYF. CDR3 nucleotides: TGTTCCAGCAGCCCCGGGGGAGAGCAGTACTTC. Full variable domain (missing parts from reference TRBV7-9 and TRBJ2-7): DTGVSQNPRHKITKRGQNVTFRCDPISEHNRLYWYRQTLGQGPEFLTYFQNEAQLEKSRLLSDRFSAERPKGSFSTLEIQRTEQGDSAMYLCSSSPGGEQYFGPGTRLTVT.

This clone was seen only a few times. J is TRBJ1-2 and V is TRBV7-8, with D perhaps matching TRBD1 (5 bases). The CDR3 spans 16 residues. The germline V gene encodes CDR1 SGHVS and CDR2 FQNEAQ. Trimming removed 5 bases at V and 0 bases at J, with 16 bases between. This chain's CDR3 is CASSPPTRAPNYGYTF. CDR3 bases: TGTGCCAGCAGCCCTCCCACCAGGGCTCCTAACTATGGCTACACCTTC. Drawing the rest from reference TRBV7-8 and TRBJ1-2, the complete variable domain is GAGVSQSPRYKVAKRGQDVALRCDPISGHVSLFWYQQALGQGPEFLTYFQNEAQLDKSGLPSDRFFAERPEGSVSTLKIQRTQQEDSAVYLCASSPPTRAPNYGYTFGSGTRLTVV.

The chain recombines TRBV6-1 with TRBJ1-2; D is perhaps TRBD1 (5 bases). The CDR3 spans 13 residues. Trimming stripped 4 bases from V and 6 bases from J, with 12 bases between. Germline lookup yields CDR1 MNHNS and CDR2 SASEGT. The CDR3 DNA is TGTGCCAGCAGTGCATCAGGGAGGCATGGCTACACCTTC. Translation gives CASSASGRHGYTF.

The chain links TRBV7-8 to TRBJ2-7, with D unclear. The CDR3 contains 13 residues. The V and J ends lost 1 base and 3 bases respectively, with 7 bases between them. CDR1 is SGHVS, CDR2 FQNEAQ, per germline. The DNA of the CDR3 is TGTGCCAGCAGCTTAGGGCAACACTACGAGCAGTACTTC. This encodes CASSLGQHYEQYF.

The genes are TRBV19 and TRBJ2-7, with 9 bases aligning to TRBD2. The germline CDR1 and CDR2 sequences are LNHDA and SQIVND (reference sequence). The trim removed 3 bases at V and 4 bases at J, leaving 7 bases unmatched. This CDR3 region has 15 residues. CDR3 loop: CASSISAGGFYEQYF. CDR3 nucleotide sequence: TGTGCCAGTAGTATCTCAGCGGGAGGCTTTTACGAGCAGTACTTC. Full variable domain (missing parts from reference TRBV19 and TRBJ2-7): DGGITQSPKYLFRKEGQNVTLSCEQNLNHDAMYWYRQDPGQGLRLIYYSQIVNDFQKGDIAEGYSVSREKKESFPLTVTSAQKNPTAFYLCASSISAGGFYEQYFGPGTRLTVT.

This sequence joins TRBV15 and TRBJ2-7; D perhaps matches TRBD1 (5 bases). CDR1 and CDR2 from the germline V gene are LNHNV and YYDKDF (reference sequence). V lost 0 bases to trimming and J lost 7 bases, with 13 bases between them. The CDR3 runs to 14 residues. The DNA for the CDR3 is TGTGCCACCAGCAGAGATCTGCAGGGAAAAGAGCAGTACTTC. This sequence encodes CATSRDLQGKEQYF. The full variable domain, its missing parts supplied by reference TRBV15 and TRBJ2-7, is DAMVIQNPRYQVTQFGKPVTLSCSQTLNHNVMYWYQQKSSQAPKLLFHYYDKDFNNEADTPDNFQSRRPNTSFCFLDIRSPGLGDTAMYLCATSRDLQGKEQYFGPGTRLTVT.

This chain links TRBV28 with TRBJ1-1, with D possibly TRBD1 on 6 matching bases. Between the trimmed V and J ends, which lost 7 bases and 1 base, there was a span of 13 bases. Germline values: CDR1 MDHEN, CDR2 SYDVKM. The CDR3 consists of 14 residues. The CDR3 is CASTRQVKNTEAFF. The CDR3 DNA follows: TGTGCCAGCACGAGACAGGTTAAGAACACTGAAGCTTTCTTT.

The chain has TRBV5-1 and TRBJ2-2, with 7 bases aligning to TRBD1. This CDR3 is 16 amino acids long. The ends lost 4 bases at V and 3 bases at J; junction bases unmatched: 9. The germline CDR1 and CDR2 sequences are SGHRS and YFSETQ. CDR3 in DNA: TGCGCCAGCAGCGTACGACAGGGTTCGGACACCGGGGAGCTGTTTTTT. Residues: CASSVRQGSDTGELFF.

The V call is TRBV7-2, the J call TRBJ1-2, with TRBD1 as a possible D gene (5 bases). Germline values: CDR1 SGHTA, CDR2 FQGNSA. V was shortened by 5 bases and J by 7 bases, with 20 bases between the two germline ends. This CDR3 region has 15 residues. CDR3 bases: TGTGCCAGCAGCCCCCGCCCTCAGGGATCCGGTGGCTACACCTTC. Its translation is CASSPRPQGSGGYTF.

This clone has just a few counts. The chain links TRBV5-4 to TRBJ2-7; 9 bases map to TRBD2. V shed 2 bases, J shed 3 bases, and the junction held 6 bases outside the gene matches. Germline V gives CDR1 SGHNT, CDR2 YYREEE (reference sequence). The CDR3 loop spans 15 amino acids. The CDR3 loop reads CASSFTGTSYYEQYF. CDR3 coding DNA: TGTGCCAGCAGCTTCACGGGGACTAGCTACTACGAGCAGTACTTC.

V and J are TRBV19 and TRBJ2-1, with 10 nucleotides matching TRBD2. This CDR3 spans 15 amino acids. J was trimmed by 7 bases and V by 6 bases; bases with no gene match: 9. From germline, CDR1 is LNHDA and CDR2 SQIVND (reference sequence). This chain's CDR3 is CASSPTGLARNEQFF. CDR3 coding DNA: TGTGCCAGTAGCCCTACGGGACTAGCGAGGAATGAGCAGTTCTTC. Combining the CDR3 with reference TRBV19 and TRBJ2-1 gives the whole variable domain DGGITQSPKYLFRKEGQNVTLSCEQNLNHDAMYWYRQDPGQGLRLIYYSQIVNDFQKGDIAEGYSVSREKKESFPLTVTSAQKNPTAFYLCASSPTGLARNEQFFGPGTRLTVL.

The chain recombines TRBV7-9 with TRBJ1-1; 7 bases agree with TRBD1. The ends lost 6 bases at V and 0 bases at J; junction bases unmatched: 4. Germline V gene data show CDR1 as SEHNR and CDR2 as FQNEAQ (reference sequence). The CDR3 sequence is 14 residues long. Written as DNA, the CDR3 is TGTGCCAGCAGTACACAGGGGATGAACACTGAAGCTTTCTTT. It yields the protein CASSTQGMNTEAFF.

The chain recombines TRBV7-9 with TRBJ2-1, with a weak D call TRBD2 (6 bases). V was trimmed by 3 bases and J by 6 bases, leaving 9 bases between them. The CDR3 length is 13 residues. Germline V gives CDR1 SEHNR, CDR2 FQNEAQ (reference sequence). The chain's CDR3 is CASSLTSFNEQFF. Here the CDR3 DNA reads TGTGCCAGCAGCTTGACTAGTTTCAATGAGCAGTTCTTC.

The CDR3 loop is CASSSPGTRGYNEQFF. The DNA for the CDR3 is TGTGCCAGCAGCTCCCCCGGGACTAGGGGATACAATGAGCAGTTCTTC. This rearrangement joins TRBV5-6 to TRBJ2-1, with 8 nucleotides matching TRBD2. The V and J ends lost 3 bases and 4 bases, in that order; junction bases with no gene match: 9. Germline CDR1 is SGHDT and CDR2 is YYEEEE. This CDR3 region has 16 residues.

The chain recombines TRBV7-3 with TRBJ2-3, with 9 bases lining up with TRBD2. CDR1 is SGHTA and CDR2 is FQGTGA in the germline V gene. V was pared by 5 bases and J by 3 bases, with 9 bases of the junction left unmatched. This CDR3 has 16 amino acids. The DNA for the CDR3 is TGTGCCAGCAGCCCTCAAAGCGGGAGGACTACAGATACGCAGTATTTT. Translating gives CASSPQSGRTTDTQYF. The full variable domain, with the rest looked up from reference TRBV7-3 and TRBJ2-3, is GAGVSQTPSNKVTEKGKYVELRCDPISGHTALYWYRQSLGQGPEFLIYFQGTGAADDSGLPNDRFFAVRPEGSVSTLKIQRTERGDSAVYLCASSPQSGRTTDTQYFGPGTRLTVL.

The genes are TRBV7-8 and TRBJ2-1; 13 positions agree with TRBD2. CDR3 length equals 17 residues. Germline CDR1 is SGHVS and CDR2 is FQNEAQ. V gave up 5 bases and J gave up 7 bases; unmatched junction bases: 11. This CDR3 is CASSTRTSGRLSNEQFF. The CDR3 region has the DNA TGTGCCAGCAGCACCCGGACTAGCGGGAGACTATCTAATGAGCAGTTCTTC.

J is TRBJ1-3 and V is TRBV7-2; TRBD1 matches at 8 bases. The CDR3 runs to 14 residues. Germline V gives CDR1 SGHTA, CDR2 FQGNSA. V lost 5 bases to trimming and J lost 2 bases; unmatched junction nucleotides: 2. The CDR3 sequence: CASSPQGAGNTIYF. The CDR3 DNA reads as TGTGCCAGCAGCCCACAGGGGGCTGGAAACACCATATATTTT.

The DNA of the CDR3 is TGTGCCAGCAGCCAAGGACTAGCGGGAGCAGATACGCAGTATTTT. Protein product: CASSQGLAGADTQYF. This chain connects TRBV4-2 to TRBJ2-3, with 12 bases fitting TRBD2. Germline assignment: CDR1 LGHNA and CDR2 YNFKEQ. Trimming took 1 base from V and 4 from J; bases not matched to a gene: 0. This CDR3 has 15 residues.

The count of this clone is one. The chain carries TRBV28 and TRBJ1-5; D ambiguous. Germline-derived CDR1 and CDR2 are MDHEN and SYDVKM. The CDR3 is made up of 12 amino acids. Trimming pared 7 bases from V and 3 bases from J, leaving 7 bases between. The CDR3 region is CASTTVNQPQHF. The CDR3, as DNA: TGTGCCAGCACTACAGTCAATCAGCCCCAGCATTTT. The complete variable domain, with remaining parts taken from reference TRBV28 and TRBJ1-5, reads DVKVTQSSRYLVKRTGEKVFLECVQDMDHENMFWYRQDPGLGLRLIYFSYDVKMKEKGDIPEGYSVSREKKERFSLILESASTNQTSMYLCASTTVNQPQHFGDGTRLSIL.

CDR3 sequence: CASSRGGSGRAGLETQYF. DNA for the CDR3: TGTGCCAGCAGCCGCGGGGGTAGCGGGAGGGCCGGTTTAGAGACCCAGTACTTC. The rearrangement uses TRBV4-2 and TRBJ2-5; 11 nucleotides line up with TRBD2. V shed 4 bases, J shed 4 bases, and the junction held 14 bases outside the gene matches. CDR1 is LGHNA, CDR2 YNFKEQ, per germline. The CDR3 runs 18 residues.

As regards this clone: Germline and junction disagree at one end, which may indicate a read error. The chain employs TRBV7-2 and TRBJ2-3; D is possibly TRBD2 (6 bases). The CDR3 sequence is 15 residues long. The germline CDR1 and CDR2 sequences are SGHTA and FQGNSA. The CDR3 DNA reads TGTGCCGGCAGCCCGTGGGCGGGAAACACAGATACGCAGTATTTT. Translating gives CAGSPWAGNTDTQYF.

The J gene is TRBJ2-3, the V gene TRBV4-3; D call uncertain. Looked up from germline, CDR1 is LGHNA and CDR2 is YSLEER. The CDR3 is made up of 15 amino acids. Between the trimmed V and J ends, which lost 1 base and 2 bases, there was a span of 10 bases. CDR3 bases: TGCGCCAGCAGCCAAGCTCAGGCCTACACAGATACGCAGTATTTT. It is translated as CASSQAQAYTDTQYF.

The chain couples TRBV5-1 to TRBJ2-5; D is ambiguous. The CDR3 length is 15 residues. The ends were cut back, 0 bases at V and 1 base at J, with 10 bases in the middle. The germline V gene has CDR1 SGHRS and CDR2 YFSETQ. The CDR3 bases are TGCGCCAGCAGCTTGGACACCATTGGCCAAGAGACCCAGTACTTC. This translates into CASSLDTIGQETQYF. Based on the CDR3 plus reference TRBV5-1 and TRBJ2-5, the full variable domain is KAGVTQTPRYLIKTRGQQVTLSCSPISGHRSVSWYQQTPGQGLQFLFEYFSETQRNKGNFPGRFSGRQFSNSRSEMNVSTLELGDSALYLCASSLDTIGQETQYFGPGTRLLVL.

The CDR3 region is CASSLGLLDRAETQYF. The CDR3 DNA reads TGTGCCAGCAGCTTAGGCCTCTTGGACAGGGCAGAGACCCAGTACTTC. V usage is TRBV7-2 and J usage is TRBJ2-5; 8 positions agree with TRBD1. V was clipped by 1 base and J by 4 bases; unmatched bases: 8. This CDR3 is 16 amino acids long. The germline V gene encodes CDR1 SGHTA and CDR2 FQGNSA.

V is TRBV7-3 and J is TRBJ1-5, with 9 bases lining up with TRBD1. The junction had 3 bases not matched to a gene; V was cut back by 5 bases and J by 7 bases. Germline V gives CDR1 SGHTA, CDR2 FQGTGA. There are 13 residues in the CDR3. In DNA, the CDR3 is TGTGCCAGCAGCACGACAGGGGGACAGCCCCAGCATTTT. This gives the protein CASSTTGGQPQHF.

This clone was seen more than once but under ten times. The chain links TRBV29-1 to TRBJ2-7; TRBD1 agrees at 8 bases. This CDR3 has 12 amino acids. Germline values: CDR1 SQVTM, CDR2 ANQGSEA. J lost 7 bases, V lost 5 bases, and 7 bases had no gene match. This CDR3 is CSVPRGQGEQYF. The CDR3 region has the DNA TGCAGCGTTCCCAGGGGGCAGGGAGAGCAGTACTTC.